This TCR beta chain was obtained from a study of T cell repertoires in cytomegalovirus infection. Looking at the study overall: Recently identified HLA-C-restricted and well-studied HLA-B-restricted CMV epitopes were used. CMV infection together with matching HLA type was indicated by public TCR beta signatures.

The germline gives CDR1 SQVTM, CDR2 ANQGSEA. CDR3 length: 13 residues. Deletions cut 4 bases from V and 0 bases from J, with 6 bases between. As to this clonotype: Its antigen is unknown.

The study's findings and limits: Dominant in the ex vivo response were TCR beta clonotypes restricted by HLA-C and specific for CMV. Pooled public TCR beta family frequency picked out CMV carriers with the relevant HLA.

TCRdb recomputed calls from the reads with MiXCR, one row per CDR3 protein. The sample contains around 800,000 distinct CDR3 sequences, around a third of which appear only once. Sequencing was performed on cultured CD8+ T cells from PBMCs, taken from culture after CMV antigen stimulation. The chain employs TRBV29-1 and TRBJ2-2, with D possibly TRBD1 on 6 matching bases. The receptor comes from a human donor in good health (CMV status not recorded). Some clones in this sample may be carry-over from other donors' samples. CDR3 protein: CSVGQANTGELFF. The CDR3 DNA follows: TGCAGCGTTGGACAGGCGAACACCGGGGAGCTGTTTTTT.